Below, 12 T cell receptor beta chains from the same sample are listed, as sequenced in a study of cytomegalovirus exposure and HLA in healthy donors. The study ran its PCR with 60 Vbeta and 13 Jbeta primers. Using immunoSEQ multiplex PCR, the repertoire was profiled, and TCRdb retains in-frame clones only, with some absent. The data show 120,000 or so clones, about two thirds seen once. Sequenced material: PBMCs. The receptors come from a young man in good health and CMV-seronegative.

J is TRBJ2-3 and V is TRBV6-1; D unresolved. Per the germline V gene, CDR1 is MNHNS and CDR2 is SASEGT. V was trimmed by 2 bases and J by 3 bases, leaving 9 bases between them. This CDR3 spans 14 amino acids. The DNA for the CDR3 is TGTGCCAGCAGTGAACGGTGGGCGACAGATACGCAGTATTTT. Protein product: CASSERWATDTQYF.

The gene calls are TRBV6-1 and TRBJ1-3, with D unresolved. The CDR3 is made up of 14 amino acids. V was trimmed by 3 bases and J by 1 base, leaving 7 bases between them. Germline lookup yields CDR1 MNHNS and CDR2 SASEGT. CDR3: CASSEPGSGNTIYF. CDR3 nucleotide sequence: TGTGCCAGCAGTGAGCCGGGTTCTGGAAACACCATATATTTT.

For this clone: Other nucleotide sequences in the sample specify the same CDR3. The chain carries TRBV9 and TRBJ1-1; D may be TRBD1 (5 bases). From germline, CDR1 is SGDLS and CDR2 YYNGEE. V lost 2 bases, J lost 1 base, and 9 bases lay in between. CDR3 length equals 14 residues. The CDR3 reads CASSVGPGNTEAFF. In DNA form, the CDR3 reads TGTGCCAGCAGCGTGGGGCCGGGGAACACTGAAGCTTTCTTT.

J is TRBJ2-2 and V is TRBV13, with D perhaps TRBD1 (5 bases). Deletions cut 3 bases from V and 4 bases from J, with 12 bases between. Germline CDR1 is PRHDT and CDR2 is FYEKMQ (reference sequence). This CDR3 has 15 amino acids. DNA of the CDR3: TGTGCCAGCAGCTTTTCAGGGTCGGGCACCGGGGAGCTGTTTTTT. Residues: CASSFSGSGTGELFF.

A few counts support this clone. V and J are TRBV28 and TRBJ1-1; 7 nucleotides match TRBD1. Germline V gives CDR1 MDHEN, CDR2 SYDVKM. The CDR3 has 14 amino acids. The trim removed 7 bases at V and 0 bases at J, leaving 5 bases unmatched. CDR3 loop: CASIPQGMNTEAFF. Here the CDR3 DNA reads TGTGCCAGCATCCCACAGGGGATGAACACTGAAGCTTTCTTT.

The rearrangement joins TRBV5-1 to TRBJ2-7; 11 bases are shared with TRBD2. Germline CDR1 reads SGHRS; CDR2 reads YFSETQ. V was pared by 4 bases and J by 4 bases, with 7 bases of the junction left unmatched. The CDR3 has 15 residues. The CDR3 loop reads CASSNPSGGLYEQYF. CDR3 nucleotides: TGCGCCAGCAGCAATCCTAGCGGGGGGCTATACGAGCAGTACTTC.

This clone was counted once. This rearrangement joins TRBV28 to TRBJ1-2; D is perhaps TRBD1 (6 bases). Germline V CDR1 and CDR2: MDHEN, SYDVKM. Trimming removed 4 bases from V and 2 bases from J, with 20 bases in between. The CDR3 length is 17 residues. CDR3 bases: TGTGCCAGCAGTTCATCCTCGGACAGCGTCTCAAACTATGGCTACACCTTC. This gives the protein CASSSSSDSVSNYGYTF.

The V call is TRBV7-9, the J call TRBJ2-2, with D possibly matching TRBD1 (6 bases). Trimming removed 2 bases at V and 5 bases at J, with 12 bases between. The CDR3 is made up of 15 amino acids. CDR1 and CDR2 from the germline V gene are SEHNR and FQNEAQ (reference sequence). The CDR3 coding sequence is TGTGCCAGCAGCTTATTAGGGGGTACGACCGGGGAGCTGTTTTTT. As protein: CASSLLGGTTGELFF.

V gene TRBV6-1 combines with J gene TRBJ1-1, with 8 nucleotides matching TRBD1. Germline trimming cut 10 bases from V and 5 bases from J; bases unmatched to any gene: 9. CDR3 size: 13 residues. CDR1 is MNHNS and CDR2 is SASEGT in the germline V gene. For the CDR3, the DNA is TGTGCCACCATATACAGGGGGGAGACTGAAGCTTTCTTT. It translates to CATIYRGETEAFF.

V is TRBV4-1 and J is TRBJ2-7; 9 bases align to TRBD1. Per the germline V gene, CDR1 is MGHRA and CDR2 is YSYEKL. V lost 1 base to trimming and J lost 3 bases; unmatched junction nucleotides: 4. The CDR3 loop spans 15 amino acids. CDR3 sequence (DNA): TGCGCCAGCAGCCAAGCCAGGGACAGGGTCTACGAGCAGTACTTC. It specifies CASSQARDRVYEQYF.

About this clone itself: At one of its ends the junction is not consistent with the germline gene, which may arise from a read error. This chain uses TRBV7-9 with TRBJ2-2, with TRBD2 matching over 7 bases. From germline, CDR1 is SEHNR and CDR2 FQNEAQ (reference sequence). The CDR3 sequence is 16 residues long. CDR3 region: CSSSPRRAGVTGELFF. CDR3 in DNA: TGTTCCAGCAGCCCCCGTAGGGCGGGGGTGACCGGGGAGCTGTTTTTT.

This clone was counted a single time. This chain joins TRBV7-2 and TRBJ2-1; D possibly corresponds to TRBD2 (6 bases). V shed 5 bases and J shed 0 bases, with 11 bases lying between them. The CDR3 covers 15 residues. Germline CDR1 is SGHTA and CDR2 is FQGNSA. DNA of the CDR3: TGTGCCAGCAGCGCTGACGGGAGCTCCTACAATGAGCAGTTCTTC. Protein sequence: CASSADGSSYNEQFF.